This record looks at one T cell receptor (beta chain) sequence and its context. The antigen is undetermined. Relative to the germline gene, one junction end is altered; a read error may explain this. Per the germline V gene, CDR1 is MRHNA and CDR2 is SNTAGT. This CDR3 region has 13 residues. Not a single patient had been given any form of treatment at any point before undergoing thyroid surgery. The source of the sample is a study of metastatic and nonmetastatic thyroid tumors. Study-level information: Peripheral blood and tumor or nodule samples from malignant and benign thyroid patients were compared. General study results and limits: Reported TCR beta diversity, measured in blood and tumor, was significantly higher for malignant thyroid tumors than for benign nodules.

In the original processing: What underpinned the distant-metastasis classifier for papillary thyroid cancer was the set of CDR3 differences across clinicopathological groups. TCRdb reassembled clones from the PCR reads with MiXCR. TCRdb's processing, not the authors' own work, is the source of the V and J calls. The sample carries about 25,000 clones, 20% to 25% recorded once. The sequenced sample was adjacent normal tissue. The TCR sequence derives from a female donor with papillary thyroid cancer or a benign thyroid nodule (not recorded which). Some clones in this sample may be carry-over from other donors' samples. The chain employs TRBV6-4 and TRBJ2-2, with D possibly being TRBD2 (5 bases). The CDR3 reads CASSDRNIGELFF. CDR3 DNA sequence: TGTGCCAGCAGTGACAGAAACATCGGGGAGCTGTTCTTT.